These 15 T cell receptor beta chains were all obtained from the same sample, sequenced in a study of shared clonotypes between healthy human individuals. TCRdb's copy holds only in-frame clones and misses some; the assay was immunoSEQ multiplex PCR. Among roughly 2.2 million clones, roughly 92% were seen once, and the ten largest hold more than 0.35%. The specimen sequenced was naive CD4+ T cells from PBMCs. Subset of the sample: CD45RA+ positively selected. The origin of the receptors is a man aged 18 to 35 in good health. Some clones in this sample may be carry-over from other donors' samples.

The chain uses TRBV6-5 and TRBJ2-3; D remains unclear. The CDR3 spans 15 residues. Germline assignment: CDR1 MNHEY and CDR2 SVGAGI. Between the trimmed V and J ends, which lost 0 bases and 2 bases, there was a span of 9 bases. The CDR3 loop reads CASSYSTATTDTQYF. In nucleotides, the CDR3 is TGTGCCAGCAGTTACTCGACCGCGACCACAGATACGCAGTATTTT.

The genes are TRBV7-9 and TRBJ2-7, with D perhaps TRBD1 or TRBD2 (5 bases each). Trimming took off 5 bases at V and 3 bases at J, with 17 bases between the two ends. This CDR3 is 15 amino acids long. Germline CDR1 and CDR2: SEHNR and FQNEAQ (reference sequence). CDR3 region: CASSAGTSRFYEQYF. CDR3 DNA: TGTGCCAGCAGCGCCGGGACCTCCCGTTTCTACGAGCAGTACTTC. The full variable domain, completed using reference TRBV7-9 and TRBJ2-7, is DTGVSQNPRHKITKRGQNVTFRCDPISEHNRLYWYRQTLGQGPEFLTYFQNEAQLEKSRLLSDRFSAERPKGSFSTLEIQRTEQGDSAMYLCASSAGTSRFYEQYFGPGTRLTVT.

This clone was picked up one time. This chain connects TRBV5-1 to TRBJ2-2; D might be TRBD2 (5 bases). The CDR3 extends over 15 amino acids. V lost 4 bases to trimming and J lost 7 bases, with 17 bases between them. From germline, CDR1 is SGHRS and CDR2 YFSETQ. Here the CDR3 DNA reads TGCGCCAGCAGCCTTGGGAGCGTGGCCGGCGGGGAGCTGTTTTTT. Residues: CASSLGSVAGGELFF.

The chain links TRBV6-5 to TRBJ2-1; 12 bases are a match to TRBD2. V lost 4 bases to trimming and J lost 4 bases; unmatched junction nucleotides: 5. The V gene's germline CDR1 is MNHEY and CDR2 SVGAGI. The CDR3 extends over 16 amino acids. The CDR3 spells CASSSGLAGTYNEQFF. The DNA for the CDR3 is TGTGCCAGCAGTTCCGGACTAGCGGGGACATACAATGAGCAGTTCTTC.

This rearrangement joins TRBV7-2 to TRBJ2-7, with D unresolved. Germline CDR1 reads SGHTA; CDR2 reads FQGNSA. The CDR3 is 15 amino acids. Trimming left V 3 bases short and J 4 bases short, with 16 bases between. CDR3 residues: CASSLTGPVGYEQYF. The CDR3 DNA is TGTGCCAGCAGCTTGACCGGGCCAGTAGGATACGAGCAGTACTTC.

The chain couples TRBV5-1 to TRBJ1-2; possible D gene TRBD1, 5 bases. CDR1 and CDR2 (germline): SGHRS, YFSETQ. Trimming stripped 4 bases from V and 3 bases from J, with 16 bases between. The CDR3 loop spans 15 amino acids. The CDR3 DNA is TGCGCCAGCAGCCCCCAGATAGAGGGGTACTATGGCTACACCTTC. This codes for CASSPQIEGYYGYTF.

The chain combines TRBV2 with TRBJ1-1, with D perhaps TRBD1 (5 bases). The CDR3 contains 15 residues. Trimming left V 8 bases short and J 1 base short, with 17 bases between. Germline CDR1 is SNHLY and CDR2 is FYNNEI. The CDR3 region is CASPNTRARNTEAFF. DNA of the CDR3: TGTGCCAGCCCTAATACCAGGGCTAGGAACACTGAAGCTTTCTTT.

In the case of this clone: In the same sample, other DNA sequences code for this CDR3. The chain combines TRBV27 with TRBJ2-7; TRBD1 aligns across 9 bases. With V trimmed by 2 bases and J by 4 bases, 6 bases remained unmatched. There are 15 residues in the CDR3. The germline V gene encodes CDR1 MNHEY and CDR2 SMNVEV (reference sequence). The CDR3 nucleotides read TGTGCCAGCAGTTTAGGGGACAGGGTACCTTACGAGCAGTACTTC. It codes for CASSLGDRVPYEQYF.

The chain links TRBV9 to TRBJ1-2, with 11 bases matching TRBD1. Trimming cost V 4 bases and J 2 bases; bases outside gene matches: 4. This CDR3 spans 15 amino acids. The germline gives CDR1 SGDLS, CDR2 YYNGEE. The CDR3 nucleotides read TGTGCCAGCAGCACCCGGACAGGGGGCAACTATGGCTACACCTTC. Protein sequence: CASSTRTGGNYGYTF.

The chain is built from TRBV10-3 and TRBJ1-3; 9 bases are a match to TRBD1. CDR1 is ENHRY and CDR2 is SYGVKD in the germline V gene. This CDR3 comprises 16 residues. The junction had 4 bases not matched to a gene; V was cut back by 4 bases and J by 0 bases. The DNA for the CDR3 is TGTGCCATCAGTGGGGCACAGGGGGCCTCTGGAAACACCATATATTTT. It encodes CAISGAQGASGNTIYF.

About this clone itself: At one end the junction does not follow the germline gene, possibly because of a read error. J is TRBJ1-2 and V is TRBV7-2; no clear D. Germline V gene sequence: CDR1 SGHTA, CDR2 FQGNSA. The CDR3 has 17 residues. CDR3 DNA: TGTGCCAGCAGCCCACAGTGGTGGACGGCGCGGCCCTATGGCTACGCCTTC. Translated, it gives CASSPQWWTARPYGYAF.

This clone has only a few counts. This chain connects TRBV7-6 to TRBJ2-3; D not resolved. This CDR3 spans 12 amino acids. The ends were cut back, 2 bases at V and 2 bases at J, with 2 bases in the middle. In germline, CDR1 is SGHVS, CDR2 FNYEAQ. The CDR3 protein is CASSLITDTQYF. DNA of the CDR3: TGTGCCAGCAGCTTAATCACAGATACGCAGTATTTT. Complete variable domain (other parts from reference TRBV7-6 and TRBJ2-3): GAGVSQSPRYKVTKRGQDVALRCDPISGHVSLYWYRQALGQGPEFLTYFNYEAQQDKSGLPNDRFSAERPEGSISTLTIQRTEQRDSAMYRCASSLITDTQYFGPGTRLTVL.

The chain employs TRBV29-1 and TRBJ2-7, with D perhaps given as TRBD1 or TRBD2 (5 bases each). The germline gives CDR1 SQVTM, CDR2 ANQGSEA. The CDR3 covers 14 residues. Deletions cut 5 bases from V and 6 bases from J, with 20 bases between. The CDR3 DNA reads TGCAGCGTTACGGCCGGGGCCAGGGAAAGCGAGCAGTACTTC. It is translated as CSVTAGARESEQYF.

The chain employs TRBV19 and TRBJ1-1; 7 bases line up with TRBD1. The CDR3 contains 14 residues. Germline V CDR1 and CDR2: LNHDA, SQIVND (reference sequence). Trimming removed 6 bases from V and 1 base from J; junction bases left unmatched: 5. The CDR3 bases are TGTGCCAGTAGGATACCAGGGGGGAACACTGAAGCTTTCTTT. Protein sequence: CASRIPGGNTEAFF.

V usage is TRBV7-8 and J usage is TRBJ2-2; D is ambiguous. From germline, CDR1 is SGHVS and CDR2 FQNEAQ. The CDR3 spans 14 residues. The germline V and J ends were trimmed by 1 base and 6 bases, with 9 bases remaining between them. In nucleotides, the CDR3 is TGTGCCAGCAGCTTAGGGGCAGGATCCGGGGAGCTGTTTTTT. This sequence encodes CASSLGAGSGELFF.